Following are 26 T cell receptor beta chains from one sample sequenced in a study of technical replicates of blood from a handful of donors. Clones were sequenced by immunoSEQ multiplex PCR, and TCRdb holds only the in-frame ones, with some missing. The sample gives roughly 70,000 clones, 95% to 98% of which show up once; roughly 0.25% is in the top ten. Sequencing used T cells isolated from PBMCs. These TCRs come from a human donor in good health.

This clone appeared a single time. The chain joins TRBV27 to TRBJ2-7; 10 bases fit TRBD2. The CDR3 loop spans 15 amino acids. V was clipped by 2 bases and J by 4 bases; unmatched bases: 5. Germline assignment: CDR1 MNHEY and CDR2 SMNVEV (reference sequence). CDR3 bases: TGTGCCAGCAGTTTAATCCTAGCGGGAGTTTACGAGCAGTACTTC. It specifies CASSLILAGVYEQYF.

The gene calls are TRBV30 and TRBJ1-2; no clear D gene. The CDR3 loop spans 13 amino acids. With 4 bases removed from V and 5 bases from J, the gap between germline ends came to 14 bases. CDR1 is GTSNPN and CDR2 is SVGIG in the germline V gene (reference sequence). The CDR3 is CAWIRGQSYGYTF. The CDR3 region has the DNA TGTGCCTGGATTCGAGGGCAGAGTTATGGCTACACCTTC.

The chain is built from TRBV5-4 and TRBJ2-7; TRBD2 aligns across 7 bases. Germline values: CDR1 SGHNT, CDR2 YYREEE (reference sequence). The ends lost 0 bases at V and 0 bases at J; junction bases unmatched: 3. The CDR3 runs to 15 residues. The CDR3 spells CASSLGGGSSYEQYF. The CDR3 nucleotides read TGTGCCAGCAGCTTGGGTGGCGGGAGCTCCTACGAGCAGTACTTC. Using reference TRBV5-4 and TRBJ2-7 for the parts outside the CDR3, the full variable domain is ETGVTQSPTHLIKTRGQQVTLRCSSQSGHNTVSWYQQALGQGPQFIFQYYREEENGRGNFPPRFSGLQFPNYSSELNVNALELDDSALYLCASSLGGGSSYEQYFGPGTRLTVT.

The chain carries TRBV6-1 and TRBJ2-1, with D perhaps matching TRBD2 (6 bases). The ends were cut back, 5 bases at V and 4 bases at J, with 12 bases in the middle. Germline CDR1 MNHNS, CDR2 SASEGT. This CDR3 is 14 amino acids long. The CDR3 DNA sequence: TGTGCCAGCAGTCCACGGGAGAAGTACAATGAGCAGTTCTTC. Encoded protein: CASSPREKYNEQFF.

The V and J genes are TRBV18 and TRBJ2-2; D unclear. The germline V gene has CDR1 KGHSH and CDR2 LQKENI. V was pared by 0 bases and J by 4 bases, with 6 bases between. The CDR3 contains 14 residues. The CDR3 coding sequence is TGTGCCAGCTCACCACCGCGCTTCACCGGGGAGCTGTTTTTT. As protein: CASSPPRFTGELFF.

The chain employs TRBV7-3 and TRBJ2-1, with 8 bases that match TRBD2. The CDR3 is 15 residues long. Unmatched junction bases numbered 8, after V lost 2 bases and J lost 8 bases. CDR1 is SGHTA and CDR2 is FQGTGA in the germline V gene. The CDR3 DNA follows: TGTGCCAGCAGCTTAGGGGGACTAGGGGCGGATGAGCAGTTCTTC. It is translated as CASSLGGLGADEQFF.

The chain joins TRBV23-1 to TRBJ1-1; TRBD1 aligns across 8 bases. TRBV23-1 is flagged as an ORF with uncertain function. J lost 7 bases, V lost 1 base, and 5 bases had no gene match. The CDR3 extends over 14 amino acids. CDR3 sequence reads: CASSQWEGTGEAFF. DNA for the CDR3: TGCGCCAGCAGTCAATGGGAGGGGACAGGTGAAGCTTTCTTT.

This sequence joins TRBV10-1 and TRBJ2-2; 9 nucleotides align to TRBD1. Looked up from germline, CDR1 is WNHNN and CDR2 is SYGVQD (reference sequence). The CDR3 sequence is 16 residues long. V lost 2 bases, J lost 5 bases, and 6 bases stayed unmatched. CDR3 DNA sequence: TGCGCCAGCAGTGAGGTTGGACAGGGGTTAACCGGGGAGCTGTTTTTT. Translating it yields CASSEVGQGLTGELFF.

The J gene is TRBJ2-2, the V gene TRBV9; 9 bases fit TRBD1. The CDR3 consists of 15 residues. Germline values: CDR1 SGDLS, CDR2 YYNGEE. Trimming took 5 bases from V and 7 from J; bases not matched to a gene: 9. The CDR3 spells CASSSGQGKYGELFF. As DNA, the CDR3 is TGTGCCAGCAGTAGCGGACAGGGGAAGTACGGGGAGCTGTTTTTT.

V usage is TRBV29-1 and J usage is TRBJ2-7, with TRBD1 matching 9 bases. The germline V gene has CDR1 SQVTM and CDR2 ANQGSEA. J gave up 0 bases and V 8 bases, and 14 bases lay outside the gene matches. The CDR3 has 16 residues. This CDR3 is CSHHKTGGGFSYEQYF. CDR3 DNA: TGCAGCCACCACAAGACAGGGGGTGGCTTCTCCTACGAGCAGTACTTC.

This sequence joins TRBV9 and TRBJ1-2; 7 nucleotides match TRBD1. The CDR3 covers 15 residues. Germline V gives CDR1 SGDLS, CDR2 YYNGEE. The V and J ends lost 0 bases and 4 bases, in that order; junction bases with no gene match: 6. CDR3 region: CASSVDGQAFYGYTF. The CDR3 region has the DNA TGTGCCAGCAGCGTAGACGGACAGGCCTTCTATGGCTACACCTTC.

The genes are TRBV18 and TRBJ2-1; the D gene is possibly TRBD1 (6 bases). This CDR3 is 14 amino acids long. V was pared by 5 bases and J by 4 bases, with 12 bases between. The germline V gene encodes CDR1 KGHSH and CDR2 LQKENI. The DNA of the CDR3 is TGTGCCAGCTCATTTACCGGGACATACAATGAGCAGTTCTTC. Its translation: CASSFTGTYNEQFF. Filled out from reference TRBV18 and TRBJ2-1, the complete variable domain reads NAGVMQNPRHLVRRRGQEARLRCSPMKGHSHVYWYRQLPEEGLKFMVYLQKENIIDESGMPKERFSAEFPKEGPSILRIQQVVRGDSAAYFCASSFTGTYNEQFFGPGTRLTVL.

CDR3 DNA: TGTGCCAGTAGAACAACGGACAGGGCTGGGGACTATGGCTACACCTTC. Translated: CASRTTDRAGDYGYTF. The chain links TRBV19 to TRBJ1-2, with 8 bases aligning to TRBD1. With V trimmed by 6 bases and J by 3 bases, 12 bases remained unmatched. Germline lookup yields CDR1 LNHDA and CDR2 SQIVND (reference sequence). This CDR3 has 16 amino acids.

V is TRBV6-5 and J is TRBJ2-7; tentatively, D is TRBD2 (6 bases). V shed 0 bases and J shed 0 bases, with 9 bases lying between them. CDR3 length: 15 residues. The germline CDR1 and CDR2 sequences are MNHEY and SVGAGI. The DNA of the CDR3 is TGTGCCAGCAGTTACTCAGGGACTCCCTCCTACGAGCAGTACTTC. Translation: CASSYSGTPSYEQYF.

The V and J genes are TRBV7-9 and TRBJ2-1; TRBD1 aligns across 7 bases. From germline, CDR1 is SEHNR and CDR2 FQNEAQ (reference sequence). The CDR3 consists of 17 residues. The V segment lost 4 bases and the J segment 1 base; nucleotides outside the gene matches: 10. The CDR3 protein is CASSSSWDSRSYNEQFF. The CDR3 coding sequence is TGTGCCAGCAGCTCCTCCTGGGACAGCCGTTCCTACAATGAGCAGTTCTTC. The full variable domain, in which reference TRBV7-9 and TRBJ2-1 provide the parts outside the CDR3, is DTGVSQNPRHKITKRGQNVTFRCDPISEHNRLYWYRQTLGQGPEFLTYFQNEAQLEKSRLLSDRFSAERPKGSFSTLEIQRTEQGDSAMYLCASSSSWDSRSYNEQFFGPGTRLTVL.

The genes are TRBV27 and TRBJ1-4, with 9 bases lining up with TRBD1. V lost 4 bases to trimming and J lost 3 bases; unmatched junction nucleotides: 0. Germline-derived CDR1 and CDR2 are MNHEY and SMNVEV (reference sequence). The CDR3 runs 14 residues. The CDR3 coding sequence is TGTGCCAGCAGTTGGGACAGGGCTAATGAAAAACTGTTTTTT. The encoded protein is CASSWDRANEKLFF.

This chain connects TRBV5-6 to TRBJ1-5, with 10 bases aligning to TRBD1. After removal of 3 bases from V and 1 base from J, the junction contained 1 base not matched to a gene. This CDR3 contains 15 residues. CDR1 is SGHDT and CDR2 is YYEEEE in the germline V gene. For the CDR3, the DNA is TGTGCCAGCAGCTGGGGACAGGGGAGCAATCAGCCCCAGCATTTT. This codes for CASSWGQGSNQPQHF.

V gene TRBV30 combines with J gene TRBJ2-7; D uncertain. This CDR3 spans 11 amino acids. Germline CDR1 and CDR2: GTSNPN and SVGIG (reference sequence). The V end lost 2 bases, the J end lost 2 bases, and 4 bases lay between the germline ends. The CDR3 coding sequence is TGTGCCTGGAGTACGGCCTACGAGCAGTACTTC. It encodes CAWSTAYEQYF.

This sequence joins TRBV27 and TRBJ1-1; 7 bases are a match to TRBD1. Germline V gives CDR1 MNHEY, CDR2 SMNVEV (reference sequence). The CDR3 has 14 residues. V lost 6 bases to trimming and J lost 1 base; unmatched junction nucleotides: 5. The CDR3 spells CASRQGSGNTEAFF. CDR3 bases: TGTGCCAGCAGACAGGGGTCAGGGAACACTGAAGCTTTCTTT.

The genes are TRBV30 and TRBJ1-1, with D hard to call. This CDR3 spans 12 amino acids. The V gene lost 7 bases and the J gene lost 5 bases, with 14 bases spanning the gap. In germline, CDR1 is GTSNPN, CDR2 SVGIG (reference sequence). The CDR3 spells CAFNTVSTEAFF. For the CDR3, the DNA is TGTGCCTTCAATACAGTGTCAACTGAAGCTTTCTTT. Using reference TRBV30 and TRBJ1-1 for the parts outside the CDR3, the full variable domain is SQTIHQWPATLVQPVGSPLSLECTVEGTSNPNLYWYRQAAGRGLQLLFYSVGIGQISSEVPQNLSASRPQDRQFILSSKKLLLSDSGFYLCAFNTVSTEAFFGQGTRLTVV.

This clone was recorded only once. V gene TRBV10-3 combines with J gene TRBJ1-2; TRBD1 matches at 8 bases. The CDR3 runs to 14 residues. Unmatched junction bases numbered 8, after V lost 7 bases and J lost 4 bases. Germline CDR1 and CDR2: ENHRY and SYGVKD. CDR3 DNA sequence: TGTGCCATCACGGGGACAGGAGATTTCTATGGCTACACCTTC. This encodes CAITGTGDFYGYTF.

The J gene is TRBJ2-7, the V gene TRBV28; 13 bases are a match to TRBD2. Germline CDR1 reads MDHEN; CDR2 reads SYDVKM. Unmatched junction bases numbered 3, after V lost 2 bases and J lost 5 bases. This CDR3 region has 15 residues. CDR3 DNA sequence: TGTGCCAGCAGTTTACCGGGACTAGCGGGACACGAGCAGTACTTC. Its translation is CASSLPGLAGHEQYF.

This chain joins TRBV29-1 and TRBJ2-3; D is uncertain. V lost 4 bases to trimming and J lost 1 base, with 6 bases between them. This CDR3 contains 12 residues. Germline CDR1 reads SQVTM; CDR2 reads ANQGSEA. The CDR3 DNA reads as TGCAGCGTTGGTCAGGGCACAGATACGCAGTATTTT. Amino acids: CSVGQGTDTQYF.

This sequence joins TRBV27 and TRBJ2-5, with 8 bases aligning to TRBD1. J lost 5 bases, V lost 2 bases, and 4 bases had no gene match. The germline CDR1 and CDR2 sequences are MNHEY and SMNVEV (reference sequence). The CDR3 loop spans 14 amino acids. CDR3 sequence (DNA): TGTGCCAGCAGTTTAAAGGACAGGGTGGAGACCCAGTACTTC. Protein sequence: CASSLKDRVETQYF.

For the CDR3, the DNA is TGTGCCAGCAGAGGCCCTGCAGGGGTCTACGAGCAGTACTTC. Residues: CASRGPAGVYEQYF. This chain connects TRBV6-5 to TRBJ2-7; tentatively, D is TRBD1 (6 bases). Trimming removed 6 bases from V and 3 bases from J, with 15 bases in between. Germline-derived CDR1 and CDR2 are MNHEY and SVGAGI. The CDR3 totals 14 residues.

In its sample, this clone was seen once. The rearrangement uses TRBV29-1 and TRBJ2-1, with 9 bases fitting TRBD2. The junction had 8 bases not matched to a gene; V was cut back by 3 bases and J by 8 bases. CDR1 and CDR2 (germline): SQVTM, ANQGSEA. The CDR3 sequence is 14 residues long. The CDR3 region has the DNA TGCAGCGTTGATAAACAGACTAGCGGCGATGAGCAGTTCTTC. It is translated as CSVDKQTSGDEQFF.